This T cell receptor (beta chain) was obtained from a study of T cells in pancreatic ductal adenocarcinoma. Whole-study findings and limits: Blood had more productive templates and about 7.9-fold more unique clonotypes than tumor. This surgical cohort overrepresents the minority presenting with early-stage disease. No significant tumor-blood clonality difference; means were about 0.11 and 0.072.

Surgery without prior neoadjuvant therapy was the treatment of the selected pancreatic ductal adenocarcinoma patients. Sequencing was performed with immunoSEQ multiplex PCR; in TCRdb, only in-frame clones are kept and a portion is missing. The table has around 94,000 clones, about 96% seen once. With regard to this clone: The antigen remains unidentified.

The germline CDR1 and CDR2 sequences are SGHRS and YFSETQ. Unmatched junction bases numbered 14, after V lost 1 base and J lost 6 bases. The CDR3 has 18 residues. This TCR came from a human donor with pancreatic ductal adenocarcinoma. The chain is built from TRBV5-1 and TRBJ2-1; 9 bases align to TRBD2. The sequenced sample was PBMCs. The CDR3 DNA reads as TGCGCCAGCAGCTTGCGGGCTAGCGGGATCAACCGGCGCAATGAGCAGTTCTTC. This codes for CASSLRASGINRRNEQFF.